Below, one TCR beta chain is given with its context. The antigen it binds to is not known. An end of the junction does not agree with germline; a read error may underlie this. Looking up the germline V gene (reference sequence) yields CDR1 SGHKS and CDR2 YYEKEE. The CDR3 covers 14 residues, taking in both the cysteine and the phenylalanine. Just the 42-base CDR3 DNA is kept, in frame starting at base 1. Patient enrollment in ICON started in the first half of 2016, and the final patient was enrolled in September 2018. In a subcohort of 76 patients, fresh tumor and matched uninvolved tissue were collected for in-depth immune analyses, with TCR sequencing among those analyses. DNA for TCR sequencing was isolated from bulk tissue, and no cell sorting was done. The T-cell fraction in tumor and uninvolved lung tissue was obtained from TCR sequencing using the immunoSEQ assay. As for the original processing: For survival analysis, patients were split into high (upper tertile) and low (lower two tertiles) T-cell fraction groups and compared by log-rank test. Paired tumor versus uninvolved lung differences in T-cell fraction were tested with a signed-rank test. As stored in TCRdb, this immuneACCESS dataset retains in-frame rearrangements with V and J assigned. A fraction of the clones does not appear; measured against another copy, unresolved V genes explain less than half of the discrepancy, and the remainder lacks a known reason. V, J and clone size are those of that table, while D and trimming were read from the DNA. In all, the sample holds over 10,000 clones, and nearly 85% of those were seen once. Together, the top ten hold about 12% of the sample.

This sample was taken from a study of tumor-infiltrating lymphocytes in localized non-small cell lung cancer (dated by TCRdb to the early 2020s). In terms of the full investigation: Several histologies were represented in the cohort, which also included both smokers and never-smokers as well as patients whose samples were collected after neoadjuvant chemotherapy. Resected tumor tissue and uninvolved lung tissue described as non-adjacent to the tumor were contributed by each patient, with both tissues obtained from the same patient. Flow cytometry, multiplex immunofluorescence, RNA-seq, exome sequencing and proteomics were applied to the same patients as TCR sequencing, which was one of several integrated assays. In total, the ICON cohort consisted of fewer than 190 surgical patients with localized non-small cell lung cancer who had their tumors resected. The paired tumor versus uninvolved lung comparison of immunoSEQ T-cell fraction included roughly 60 patients.

The paper as a whole reports these results and caveats: The TCR-derived T-cell fraction showed no difference between the flow cytometry-defined immunotypes IM1 (good prognosis) and IM2 (poor prognosis). Different pieces of the same tissue were used for different assays, so technical variation could not be separated from intratumor heterogeneity. Because assay coverage varied across patients depending on available tissue quantity, TCR sequencing was performed for only a subset of the cohort. In line with immunofluorescence CD3 counts, TCRbeta sequencing supported higher T cell infiltration in tumors compared with uninvolved lung tissue.

The specimen sequenced was uninvolved lung tissue not adjacent to the tumor. The sequence was collected from a human donor with non-small cell lung cancer. The chain is encoded by TRBV5-5 joined to TRBJ1-4, with no confidently assigned D gene. This receptor has the CDR3 CASSLVTTNEKLFF. Read as DNA, the sequence is TGTGCCAGCAGCTTGGTTACAACGAATGAAAAACTGTTTTTT. When the CDR3 is completed using the reference TRBV5-5 and TRBJ1-4 genes on either side, the full variable domain is DAGVTQSPTHLIKTRGQQVTLRCSPISGHKSVSWYQQVLGQGPQFIFQYYEKEERGRGNFPDRFSARQFPNYSSELNVNALLLGDSALYLCASSLVTTNEKLFFGSGTQLSVL.